The T cell receptor beta chain under discussion was sequenced for a study of T-cell reconstitution after alpha-beta-depleted transplantation in children. Germline V gene lookup returns CDR1 PRHDT and CDR2 FYEKMQ (reference sequence). The V end was cut by 10 bases, the J end by 6 bases, with 13 bases between. The CDR3 has 12 amino acids. This clonotype is termed medium-sized. Its antigen remains unidentified. Study conclusions and caveats: T-cell counts and diversity were attributed mostly to newly produced T cells one year after transplant. Several hundred expanded graft clones reportedly were the source of alpha-beta T cells about two months after transplant.

Unique molecular identifiers were incorporated when the TCRbeta library was constructed. TCRdb processed the PCR reads anew with MiXCR; each CDR3 protein has one entry. The sample has 100,000 to 150,000 distinct CDR3 sequences, roughly 24% seen once. The receptor comes from a male patient between 2 and 10 years old who had a stem cell transplant for chronic granulomatous disease, so the T cells may come from the graft donor. The sequencing here drew on PBMCs, mostly from graft donor cells, taken 180 days after TCRalphabeta/CD19-depleted stem cell transplant. The chain combines TRBV13 with TRBJ2-1; tentative D call: TRBD2 (5 bases). The CDR3 DNA reads TGTGCCACTGCTGAGGGATCCAATGAGCAGTTCTTC. Translation: CATAEGSNEQFF.